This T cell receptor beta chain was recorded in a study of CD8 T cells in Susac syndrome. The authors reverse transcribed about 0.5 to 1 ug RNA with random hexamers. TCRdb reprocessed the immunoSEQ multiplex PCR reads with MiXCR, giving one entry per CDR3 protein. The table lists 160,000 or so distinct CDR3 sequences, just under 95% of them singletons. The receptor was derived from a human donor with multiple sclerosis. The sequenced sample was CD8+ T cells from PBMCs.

DNA of the CDR3: TGCAGCGTTGATGAGGCTAGCGGAGGAGATACGCAGTATTTT. As protein: CSVDEASGGDTQYF. This chain connects TRBV29-1 to TRBJ2-3, with TRBD2 matching 7 bases. Per the germline V gene, CDR1 is SQVTM and CDR2 is ANQGSEA. V was clipped by 3 bases and J by 5 bases; unmatched bases: 8. The CDR3 loop spans 14 amino acids.